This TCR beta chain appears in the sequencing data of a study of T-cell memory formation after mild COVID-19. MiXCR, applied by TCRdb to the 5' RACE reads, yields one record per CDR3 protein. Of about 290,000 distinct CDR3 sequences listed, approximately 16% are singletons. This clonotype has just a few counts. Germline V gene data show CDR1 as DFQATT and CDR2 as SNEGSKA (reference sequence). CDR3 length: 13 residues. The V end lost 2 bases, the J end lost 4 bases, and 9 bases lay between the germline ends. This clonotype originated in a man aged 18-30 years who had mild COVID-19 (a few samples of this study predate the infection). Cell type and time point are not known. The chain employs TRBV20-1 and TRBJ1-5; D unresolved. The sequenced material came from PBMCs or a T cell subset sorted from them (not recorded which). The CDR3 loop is CSARRGGNQPQHF. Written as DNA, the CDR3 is TGCAGTGCTAGACGAGGTGGGAATCAGCCCCAGCATTTT.